The rows below give T cell receptor beta chains drawn from one sample of a study of response to subunit inactivated influenza vaccine. TCRdb used MiXCR to reprocess the RT-PCR reads, holding one entry per CDR3 protein. Of about 520,000 distinct CDR3 sequences detected, roughly 25% appear once; the ten largest clones hold 1.9%. The specimen was CD4+ T cells sorted from PBMCs, collected around 5 days after vaccination. Receptors originate from a middle-aged man who received an inactivated influenza vaccine. CDR3s leave out the opening cysteine and the closing phenylalanine or tryptophan. Clone size, where shown, is once, few, many, or a class for clones that have expanded.

CDR3aa | v_gene | abundance
SVKQGVGELF | TRBV29-1 | NA
ASSRVTGGADTQY | TRBV4-3 | NA
SASGEGYTEAF | TRBV20-1 | NA
ASRPLAETSTQY | TRBV6-1 | few
SATGTSGLNEQF | TRBV20-1 | NA
ASTESPGLAGNEQF | TRBV6-1 | NA
SVDGQTGYEQY | TRBV29-1 | few
ASSLAGEVIGQPQH | TRBV5-5 | NA
ASSQVSRGGSYNEQF | TRBV4-2 | NA
ASSHGGVVTTIY | TRBV12-3/TRBV12-4 | NA
SGTSGGDTQY | TRBV20-1 | few
ASSSIYEQF | TRBV7-2 | few
ASSSLRGHGDEQY | TRBV11-2 | NA
ASSYSAGTQPQH | TRBV6-5 | few
ASSPDGKNTEAF | TRBV18 | NA
ASSLQARFAETQY | TRBV7-9 | few
SARYWGLGNSPLH | TRBV20-1 | few
ASSQVGAGGRDEQY | TRBV4-1 | NA
ASSEGDYGYT | TRBV9 | few
SARDPRTNTEAF | TRBV20-1 | NA
ASSVEAISGANVLT | TRBV9 | few
ASNQGGSQETQY | TRBV6-1 | NA
ASSLSRDNTGELF | TRBV7-3 | few
ASSLAEPSYEQY | TRBV5-1 | few
ASSVGQLYEQY | TRBV12-3/TRBV12-4 | few
ASSRSTGASYEQY | TRBV5-1 | NA
SARPPSLAYEQY | TRBV20-1 | few
ASSYSSPASYGYT | TRBV6-5 | NA
ASSLVSSGWETQY | TRBV5-1 | NA
ATSTPSDRAGGQY | TRBV15 | few
ASSWRGQGAVADTQY | TRBV5-1 | few
AISPGLATTDTQY | TRBV10-3 | few
ASSSTGSSNTGELF | TRBV7-3 | NA
ASSYTFSYEQY | TRBV28 | NA
ASSPKPWQRNSGANVLT | TRBV11-2 | NA
AWTHGLGSPLH | TRBV30 | NA
ASSLDLVFYEQY | TRBV7-2 | few
ASSWTGIFSGNTIY | TRBV12-3/TRBV12-4 | NA
ASRETGLDQPQH | TRBV2 | few
ASSTSTSGGASDTQY | TRBV5-6 | NA
ASSSSTVPYEQY | TRBV6-5 | many
ASSPGLLEQF | TRBV5-1 | few
ASSLLGLQGPQH | TRBV12-3/TRBV12-4 | few
ASSALPGQAASTDTQY | TRBV5-1 | many
ASSARQRASSYNEQF | TRBV7-2 | NA
ASSRDHRGTEAF | TRBV4-3 | NA